Following are 20 T cell receptor beta chains from one sample sequenced in a study of T cell changes during pregnancy in multiple sclerosis (dated by TCRdb to the late 2010s). The receptor library was made with the immunoSEQ multiplex PCR assay. The clones in this table, taken by TCRdb from immuneACCESS, are in-frame only. Not every clone is retained; where verified, under half of the shortfall comes from an unresolved V gene, and the cause of the rest is unknown. Here the sample has 70,000 to 75,000 clones; just under 95% occur a single time. The ten largest make up 2% of the sample. Sequencing was performed on peripheral blood, taken in the second trimester of pregnancy. The receptor source for this set is a female donor with multiple sclerosis, enrolled in a pregnancy study.

CDR3 loop: CASGLPPGNTIYF. In nucleotides, the CDR3 is TGTGCCAGCGGACTTCCCCCAGGAAACACCATATATTTT. The chain recombines TRBV18 with TRBJ1-3; D unclear. The CDR3 runs 13 residues. Trimming removed 8 bases at V and 4 bases at J, with 12 bases between. Germline CDR1 reads KGHSH; CDR2 reads LQKENI.

The V and J genes are TRBV5-1 and TRBJ2-5; 8 nucleotides agree with TRBD2. Germline assignment: CDR1 SGHRS and CDR2 YFSETQ. Losses at the gene ends were 5 bases for V and 2 bases for J; bases not matched to a gene: 2. The CDR3 has 13 amino acids. CDR3 residues: CASSSGDQETQYF. The CDR3 DNA reads TGCGCCAGCAGTAGCGGGGATCAAGAGACCCAGTACTTC.

V usage is TRBV19 and J usage is TRBJ2-7; 14 bases agree with TRBD2. The CDR3 contains 21 residues. The germline CDR1 and CDR2 sequences are LNHDA and SQIVND (reference sequence). V lost 8 bases to trimming and J lost 6 bases; unmatched junction nucleotides: 27. Here the CDR3 DNA reads TGTGCCAGTTCGCCTCCCTCCGTTGGGACTAGCGGGAGAGCTAGCCTACCCGAGCAGTACTTC. Residues: CASSPPSVGTSGRASLPEQYF.

This chain uses TRBV28 with TRBJ2-3, with a possible D match to TRBD2 (6 bases). Germline V gives CDR1 MDHEN, CDR2 SYDVKM. Trimming left V 3 bases short and J 2 bases short, with 12 bases between. The CDR3 covers 15 residues. CDR3 nucleotide sequence: TGTGCCAGCAGTTTGCACGGGAGAAACACAGATACGCAGTATTTT. Amino acids: CASSLHGRNTDTQYF.

Concerning this clone itself: One end of the junction is discordant with germline, which a read error may explain. The J gene is TRBJ1-1, the V gene TRBV27; TRBD1 might be the D (6 bases). The CDR3 has 13 residues. CDR1 is MNHEY and CDR2 is SMNVEV in the germline V gene (reference sequence). The CDR3 loop is CASTLRGSTEAFF. The CDR3 DNA reads as TGTGCCAGCACTTTAAGGGGGAGCACTGAAGCTTTCTTT.

This clone appeared a few times. This chain connects TRBV28 to TRBJ1-4; 9 positions agree with TRBD1. V lost 5 bases and J lost 9; bases outside the gene matches: 7. The CDR3 runs 14 residues. Germline loops: CDR1 MDHEN, CDR2 SYDVKM. CDR3 amino acids: CASSQQGARKKLFF. DNA of the CDR3: TGTGCCAGCAGTCAACAGGGGGCTAGAAAAAAACTGTTTTTT.

The chain links TRBV27 to TRBJ2-1, with D unclear. V was trimmed by 2 bases and J by 3 bases, leaving 8 bases between them. Per the germline V gene, CDR1 is MNHEY and CDR2 is SMNVEV (reference sequence). The CDR3 has 14 residues. CDR3 region: CASSLQAHYNEQFF. Here the CDR3 DNA reads TGTGCCAGCAGTTTACAGGCGCACTACAATGAGCAGTTCTTC.

The gene calls are TRBV30 and TRBJ1-6; 9 nucleotides align to TRBD1. The CDR3 totals 17 residues. The junction had 8 bases not matched to a gene; V was cut back by 4 bases and J by 1 base. Germline loops: CDR1 GTSNPN, CDR2 SVGIG (reference sequence). In DNA form, the CDR3 reads TGTGCCTGGAATCCGGGACAGGGATTTTCCTATAATTCACCCCTCCACTTT. This encodes CAWNPGQGFSYNSPLHF.

V usage is TRBV7-2 and J usage is TRBJ2-1; unclear D gene. The length of the CDR3 is 14 residues. Germline lookup yields CDR1 SGHTA and CDR2 FQGNSA. V lost 5 bases, J lost 1 base, and 9 bases lay in between. CDR3: CASSLQRSYNEQFF. CDR3 bases: TGTGCCAGCAGCCTCCAGCGATCCTACAATGAGCAGTTCTTC.

This rearrangement joins TRBV5-4 to TRBJ2-3, with D perhaps TRBD1 (6 bases). In germline, CDR1 is SGHNT, CDR2 YYREEE (reference sequence). CDR3 length: 16 residues. The V end lost 4 bases, the J end lost 2 bases, and 17 bases lay between the germline ends. As DNA, the CDR3 is TGTGCCAGCAGCCTCAAACAGGGATCGTACACAGATACGCAGTATTTT. Encoded protein: CASSLKQGSYTDTQYF. The full variable domain, with the rest looked up from reference TRBV5-4 and TRBJ2-3, is ETGVTQSPTHLIKTRGQQVTLRCSSQSGHNTVSWYQQALGQGPQFIFQYYREEENGRGNFPPRFSGLQFPNYSSELNVNALELDDSALYLCASSLKQGSYTDTQYFGPGTRLTVL.

This chain connects TRBV19 to TRBJ1-1; TRBD1 agrees at 9 bases. CDR1 is LNHDA and CDR2 is SQIVND in the germline V gene (reference sequence). The CDR3 extends over 15 amino acids. The ends lost 6 bases at V and 1 base at J; junction bases unmatched: 6. The CDR3 bases are TGTGCCAGTAGATCCGGGGACAGGGCGAACACTGAAGCTTTCTTT. Amino acids: CASRSGDRANTEAFF.

The rearrangement joins TRBV2 to TRBJ2-2; D unclear. Germline V gives CDR1 SNHLY, CDR2 FYNNEI. This CDR3 has 13 residues. Trimming removed 4 bases at V and 6 bases at J, with 9 bases between. The CDR3 region is CASSAIAAGELFF. DNA of the CDR3: TGTGCCAGCAGTGCTATAGCAGCCGGGGAGCTGTTTTTT.

The J gene is TRBJ1-1, the V gene TRBV10-3, with 9 nucleotides matching TRBD1. This CDR3 region has 17 residues. The germline V gene has CDR1 ENHRY and CDR2 SYGVKD. V shed 2 bases and J 4 bases; nucleotides not matched to a gene: 11. CDR3 DNA: TGTGCCATCAGTGAGACTATTCCGGGACAGGGCCCCACTGAAGCTTTCTTT. Its protein product is CAISETIPGQGPTEAFF.

This chain joins TRBV18 and TRBJ2-2, with D perhaps matching TRBD2 (5 bases). V was clipped by 6 bases and J by 7 bases, with 6 bases between them. Germline assignment: CDR1 KGHSH and CDR2 LQKENI. This CDR3 spans 11 amino acids. CDR3 coding DNA: TGTGCCAGCTCCCGGGGCGGGGAGCTGTTTTTT. Protein: CASSRGGELFF.

This rearrangement joins TRBV18 to TRBJ1-1; possibly TRBD1 for D (6 bases). CDR1 KGHSH and CDR2 LQKENI come from the germline V gene. The CDR3 spans 16 residues. Between the trimmed V and J ends, which lost 3 bases and 0 bases, there was a span of 14 bases. The CDR3 loop reads CASSPAQGILNTEAFF. CDR3 nucleotides: TGTGCCAGCTCACCGGCTCAGGGGATCTTGAACACTGAAGCTTTCTTT.

The chain has TRBV28 and TRBJ2-1; 9 bases fit TRBD2. This CDR3 contains 13 residues. Germline V lookup: CDR1 MDHEN, CDR2 SYDVKM. With V trimmed by 6 bases and J by 3 bases, 0 bases remained unmatched. The CDR3: CASRTSGYNEQFF. The DNA for the CDR3 is TGTGCCAGCAGGACTAGCGGCTACAATGAGCAGTTCTTC.

V gene TRBV7-2 combines with J gene TRBJ2-2, with D hard to call. Germline assignment: CDR1 SGHTA and CDR2 FQGNSA. V lost 5 bases to trimming and J lost 0 bases, with 13 bases between them. This CDR3 is built from 16 residues. DNA of the CDR3: TGTGCCAGCAGCGTTTCACTCCGGTCGAACACCGGGGAGCTGTTTTTT. Translating it yields CASSVSLRSNTGELFF.

V is TRBV21-1 and J is TRBJ2-5; the D segment call TRBD1 is taken from the table without a DNA check. TRBV21-1 is flagged as a pseudogene. CDR3 size: 16 residues. Here the CDR3 DNA reads TGTGCCAGCAGCAAAGCAGAGGGGACACCCCAAGAGACCCAGTACTTC. It yields the protein CASSKAEGTPQETQYF.

The rearrangement joins TRBV18 to TRBJ2-5; TRBD1 matches at 7 bases. Germline loops: CDR1 KGHSH, CDR2 LQKENI. After removal of 3 bases from V and 9 bases from J, the junction contained 16 bases not matched to a gene. This CDR3 is built from 16 residues. In DNA, the CDR3 is TGTGCCAGCTCACCCAGGGACAGTGTATTTGCGAAGGCCCAGTACTTC. Translation gives CASSPRDSVFAKAQYF.

The chain is built from TRBV27 and TRBJ1-6; 8 bases agree with TRBD1. This CDR3 spans 15 amino acids. Trimming took 1 base from V and 7 from J; bases not matched to a gene: 3. Germline assignment: CDR1 MNHEY and CDR2 SMNVEV (reference sequence). The DNA of the CDR3 is TGTGCCAGCAGTTTATACCAGGGGGCCAATTCACCCCTCCACTTT. Translation: CASSLYQGANSPLHF.